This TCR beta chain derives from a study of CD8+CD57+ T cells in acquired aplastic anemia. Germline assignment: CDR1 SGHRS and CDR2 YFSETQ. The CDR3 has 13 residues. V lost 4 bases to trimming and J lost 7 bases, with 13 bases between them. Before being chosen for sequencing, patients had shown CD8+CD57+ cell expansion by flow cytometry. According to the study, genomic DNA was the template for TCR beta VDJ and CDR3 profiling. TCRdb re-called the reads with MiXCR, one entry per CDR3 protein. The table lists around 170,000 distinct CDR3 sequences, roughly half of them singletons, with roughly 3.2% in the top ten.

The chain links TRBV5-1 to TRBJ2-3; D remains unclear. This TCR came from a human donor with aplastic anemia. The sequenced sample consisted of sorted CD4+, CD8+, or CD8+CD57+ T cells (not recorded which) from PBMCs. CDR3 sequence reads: CASSQTPEYTQYF. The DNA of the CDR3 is TGCGCCAGCAGCCAAACCCCTGAATATACGCAGTATTTT.